This T cell receptor (beta chain) appears in the sequencing data of a study of T-cell memory formation after mild COVID-19. Study-level background: TCR clusters mostly belonged to single donors. The study, taken as a whole, reports: Contracting clones localized mainly to CM and EM when CD4+ and mainly to EMRA when CD8+. Second-wave clones peaking on day 37 lacked confirmed SARS-CoV-2 specificity.

This clonotype was seen only a few times. Its matching antigen is unknown. The CDR3 is 15 amino acids. Germline V CDR1 and CDR2: SGHTA, FQGTGA. Trimming cost V 4 bases and J 7 bases, with 19 bases left between them. Constant-segment-primed 5'RACE gave TCR alpha and TCR beta cDNA libraries with sample barcodes and UMIs. Using its own MiXCR run on the 5' RACE reads, TCRdb lists one record per CDR3 protein. This sample carries 250,000 to 400,000 distinct CDR3 sequences, roughly an eighth of them seen once, and the ten largest clones take 20% to 25%. The clonotype originates from a man younger than 35 who had mild COVID-19 (a few samples of this study predate the infection). Cell type and time point are not known. The V call is TRBV7-3, the J call TRBJ1-2, with a possible D match to TRBD1 (5 bases). The sample taken for sequencing was PBMCs or a T cell subset sorted from them (not recorded which). CDR3 bases: TGTGCCAGCAGCTCCTCAAAAGACAGCGTTAGTGGCTACACCTTC. Protein: CASSSSKDSVSGYTF.